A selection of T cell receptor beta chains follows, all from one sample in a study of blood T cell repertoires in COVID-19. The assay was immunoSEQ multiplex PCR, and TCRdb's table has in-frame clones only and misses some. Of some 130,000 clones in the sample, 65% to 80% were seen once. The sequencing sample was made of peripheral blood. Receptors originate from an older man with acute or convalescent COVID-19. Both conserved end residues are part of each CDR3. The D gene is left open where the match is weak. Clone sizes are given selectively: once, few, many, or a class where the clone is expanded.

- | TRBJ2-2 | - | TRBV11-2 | CASSLKAGDTGELFF | TGTGCCAGCAGCTTAAAGGCCGGGGACACCGGGGAGCTGTTTTTT
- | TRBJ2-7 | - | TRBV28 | CASSPGAGYEQYF | TGTGCCAGCAGCCCCGGAGCCGGATACGAGCAGTACTTC
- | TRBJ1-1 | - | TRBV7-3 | CASSLTPTDEAFF | TGTGCCAGCAGCTTAACCCCGACAGATGAAGCTTTCTTT
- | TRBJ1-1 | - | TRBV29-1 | CSVSAGVTDTEAFF | TGCAGCGTTTCCGCAGGGGTGACTGACACTGAAGCTTTCTTT
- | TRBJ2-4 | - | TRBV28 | CASSFEGGAAKNIQYF | TGTGCCAGCAGTTTCGAAGGGGGTGCGGCCAAAAACATTCAGTACTTC
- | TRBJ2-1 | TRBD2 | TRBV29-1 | CSVTDASGGGLEQFF | TGCAGCGTTACAGATGCTAGCGGGGGGGGACTTGAGCAGTTCTTC
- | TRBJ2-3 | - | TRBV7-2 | CASSPSHTGNTQYF | TGTGCCAGCAGCCCCTCTCATACCGGGAATACGCAGTATTTT
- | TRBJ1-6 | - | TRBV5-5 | CASSLIALGSPLHF | TGTGCCAGCAGCTTGATAGCTCTAGGTTCACCCCTCCACTTT
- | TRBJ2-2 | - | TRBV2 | CASSEEDTGELFF | TGTGCCAGCAGTGAGGAGGACACCGGGGAGCTGTTTTTT
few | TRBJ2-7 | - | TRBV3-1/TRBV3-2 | CASSQQGFPTEEQYF | TGTGCCAGCAGCCAACAGGGATTCCCCACGGAGGAGCAGTACTTC
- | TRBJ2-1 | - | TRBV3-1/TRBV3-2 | CASSQGLSGNEQFF | TGTGCCAGCAGCCAAGGGCTTAGCGGTAATGAGCAGTTCTTC
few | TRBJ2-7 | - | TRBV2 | CASIRAYEQYF | TGTGCCAGCATTCGAGCCTACGAGCAGTACTTC
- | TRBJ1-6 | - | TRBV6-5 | CASRTGTHNSPLHF | TGTGCCAGCAGGACCGGGACACATAATTCACCCCTCCACTTT
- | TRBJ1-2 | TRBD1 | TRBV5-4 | CASSSRTGNYGYTF | TGTGCCAGCAGCTCTCGGACAGGGAACTATGGCTACACCTTC
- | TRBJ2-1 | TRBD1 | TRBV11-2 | CASGYNRGNEQFF | TGTGCCAGCGGGTACAACAGGGGCAATGAGCAGTTCTTC
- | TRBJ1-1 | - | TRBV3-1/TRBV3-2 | CASSQMIVTGEAFF | TGTGCCAGCAGCCAAATGATCGTTACCGGGGAGGCTTTCTTT
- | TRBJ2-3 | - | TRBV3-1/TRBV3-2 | CASSPGGRGSTDTQYF | TGTGCCAGCAGCCCCGGGGGGCGAGGCAGCACAGATACGCAGTATTTT
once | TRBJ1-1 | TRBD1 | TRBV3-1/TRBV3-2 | CASSQTGQARPEAFF | TGTGCCAGCAGCCAAACAGGACAGGCTAGGCCTGAAGCTTTCTTT
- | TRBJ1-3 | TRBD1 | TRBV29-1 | CSVGGQRGNTIYF | TGCAGCGTGGGGGGACAGCGTGGAAACACCATATATTTT
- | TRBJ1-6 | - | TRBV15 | CATSRGALNSPLHF | TGTGCCACCAGCAGAGGGGCTCTCAATTCACCCCTCCACTTT
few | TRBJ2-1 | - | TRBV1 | CTSSYGAGASAEQFF | TGCACCAGCAGCTACGGTGCGGGGGCGAGTGCTGAGCAGTTCTTC
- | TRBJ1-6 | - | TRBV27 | CASSFPQRNSPLHF | TGTGCCAGCAGTTTCCCACAGAGAAATTCACCCCTCCACTTT
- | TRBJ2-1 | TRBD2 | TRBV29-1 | CSVSPSGGAYEQFF | TGCAGCGTTAGTCCTAGCGGGGGGGCCTATGAGCAGTTCTTC
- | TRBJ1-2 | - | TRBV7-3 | CASRRGANYGYTF | TGTGCCTCCCGGCGGGGCGCGAACTATGGCTACACCTTC
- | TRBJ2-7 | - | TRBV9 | CASGGSRDEQYF | TGTGCCAGCGGGGGCAGCCGGGACGAGCAGTACTTC
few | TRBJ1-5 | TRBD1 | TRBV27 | CASSSGQGVQPQHF | TGTGCCAGCAGTTCTGGACAGGGGGTTCAGCCCCAGCATTTT
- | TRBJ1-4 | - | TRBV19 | CASSIEAPSVVRKLFF | TGTGCCAGTAGTATAGAGGCCCCCAGTGTCGTTCGAAAACTGTTTTTT
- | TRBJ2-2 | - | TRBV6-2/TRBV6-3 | CASSWGGRTGELFF | TGTGCCAGCAGTTGGGGGGGGCGAACCGGGGAGCTGTTTTTT
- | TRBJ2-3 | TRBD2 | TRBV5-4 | CASSLGSGTRSTDTQYF | TGTGCCAGCAGCTTGGGGTCCGGGACTAGGAGCACAGATACGCAGTATTTT
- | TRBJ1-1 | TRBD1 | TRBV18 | CASSTWTQGDTEAFF | TGTGCCAGCTCAACCTGGACTCAGGGGGACACTGAAGCTTTCTTT
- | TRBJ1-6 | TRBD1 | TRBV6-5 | CASSGTAGDSPLHF | TGTGCCAGCAGCGGGACAGCAGGGGATTCACCCCTCCACTTT
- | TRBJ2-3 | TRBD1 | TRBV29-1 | CSYSPPPKGATFINTQYF | TGCAGCTACTCACCCCCTCCCAAGGGGGCGACTTTTATTAATACGCAGTATTTT
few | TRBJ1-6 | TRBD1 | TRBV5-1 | CASSSGTGNSPLHF | TGCGCCAGCAGCTCCGGGACAGGAAATTCACCCCTCCACTTT
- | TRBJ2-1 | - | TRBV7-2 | CASSLEGISYNEQFF | TGTGCCAGCAGCTTAGAGGGGATCTCCTACAATGAGCAGTTCTTC
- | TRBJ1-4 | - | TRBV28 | CASSLYGGGENEKLFF | TGTGCCAGCAGTTTATACGGGGGGGGCGAGAATGAAAAACTGTTTTTT
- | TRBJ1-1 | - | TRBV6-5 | CASSYSEGVPNTEAFF | TGTGCCAGCAGTTACTCAGAGGGGGTGCCGAACACTGAAGCTTTCTTT
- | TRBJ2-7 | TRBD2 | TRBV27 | CASSPGTRGNYEQYF | TGTGCCAGCAGCCCCGGGACTAGAGGTAACTACGAGCAGTACTTC
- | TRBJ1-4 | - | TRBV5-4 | CASSPGQYNEKLFF | TGTGCCAGCAGCCCCGGACAGTATAATGAAAAACTGTTTTTT
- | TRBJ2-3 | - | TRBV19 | CASKRGPGGTDTQYF | TGTGCCAGTAAGCGGGGGCCAGGGGGGACAGATACGCAGTATTTT
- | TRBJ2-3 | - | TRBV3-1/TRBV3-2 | CASSQGPGWADTQYF | TGTGCCAGCAGCCAAGGGCCGGGGTGGGCAGATACGCAGTATTTT
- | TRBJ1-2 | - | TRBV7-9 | CASSLGRDYGYTF | TGTGCCAGCAGCCTCGGTCGGGACTATGGCTACACCTTC
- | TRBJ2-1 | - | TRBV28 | CASSFYQQGYNEQFF | TGTGCCAGCAGTTTTTATCAACAGGGATACAATGAGCAGTTCTTC
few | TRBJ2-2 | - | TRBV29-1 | CSVEEPRAGELFF | TGCAGCGTTGAAGAACCGAGAGCCGGGGAGCTGTTTTTT
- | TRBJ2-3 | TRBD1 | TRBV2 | CASSPGTGGTDTQYF | TGTGCCAGCAGCCCCGGGACAGGGGGCACAGATACGCAGTATTTT
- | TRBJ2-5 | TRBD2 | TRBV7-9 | CASSLSLPSGGEETQYF | TGTGCCAGCAGCTTATCTCTTCCCAGCGGGGGGGAAGAGACCCAGTACTTC
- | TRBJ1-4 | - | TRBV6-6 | CASIRDKSNEKLFF | TGTGCCAGCATTCGGGACAAGTCTAATGAAAAACTGTTTTTT
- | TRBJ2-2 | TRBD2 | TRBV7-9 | CASSLWTSRTGELFF | TGTGCCAGCAGCCTTTGGACTAGCAGGACCGGGGAGCTGTTTTTT
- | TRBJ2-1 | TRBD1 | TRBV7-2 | CASSLQGANEQFF | TGTGCCAGCAGCTTACAGGGGGCGAATGAGCAGTTCTTC
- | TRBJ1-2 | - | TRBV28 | CASWASYGYTF | TGTGCCAGTTGGGCCTCCTATGGCTACACCTTC
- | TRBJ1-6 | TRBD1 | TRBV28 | CASRPLGQGAGSPLHF | TGTGCCAGCAGACCGTTGGGACAGGGGGCTGGTTCACCCCTCCACTTT
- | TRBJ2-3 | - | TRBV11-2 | CASSSGTSTDTQYF | TGTGCCAGCAGCTCGGGGACAAGCACAGATACGCAGTATTTT
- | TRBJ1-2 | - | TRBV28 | CASTRATPNYGYTF | TGTGCCAGCACCCGAGCCACCCCAAACTATGGCTACACCTTC
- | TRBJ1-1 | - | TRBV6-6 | CASRYRTERKDTEAFF | TGTGCCAGCAGGTACCGGACAGAGAGGAAGGACACTGAAGCTTTCTTT
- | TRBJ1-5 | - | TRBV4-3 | CASSQDPGQPQHF | TGCGCCAGCAGCCAAGATCCGGGTCAGCCCCAGCATTTT
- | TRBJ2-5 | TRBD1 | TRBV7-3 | CASSANRGQGETQYF | TGTGCCAGCAGCGCAAACAGGGGCCAGGGGGAGACCCAGTACTTC
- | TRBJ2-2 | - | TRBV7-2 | CASSLFEENTGELFF | TGTGCCAGCAGCTTATTCGAGGAGAACACCGGGGAGCTGTTTTTT
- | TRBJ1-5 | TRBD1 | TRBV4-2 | CASSQEPTGIHQPQHF | TGTGCCAGCAGCCAAGAACCGACAGGGATTCATCAGCCCCAGCATTTT